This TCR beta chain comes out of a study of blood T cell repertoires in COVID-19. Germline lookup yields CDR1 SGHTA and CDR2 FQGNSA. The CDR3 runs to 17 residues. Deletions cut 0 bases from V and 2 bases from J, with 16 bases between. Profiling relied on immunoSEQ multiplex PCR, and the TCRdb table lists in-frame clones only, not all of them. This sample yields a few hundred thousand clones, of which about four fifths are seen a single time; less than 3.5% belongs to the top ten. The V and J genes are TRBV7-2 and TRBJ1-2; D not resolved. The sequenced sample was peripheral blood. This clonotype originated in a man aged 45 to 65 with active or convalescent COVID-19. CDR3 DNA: TGTGCCAGCAGCTTAGCCGGTCGGGTATACGGAAACTATGGCTACACCTTC. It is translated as CASSLAGRVYGNYGYTF.